The source of this T cell receptor (beta chain) is a study of response to subunit inactivated influenza vaccine (dated by TCRdb to between 2018 and 2020). Looking at the study overall: The study used deep quantitative T cell receptor repertoire profiling to track responses to a trivalent subunit inactivated influenza vaccine.

The CDR3, from cysteine to phenylalanine, totals 16 residues. Of the read, only the CDR3 DNA is kept; its 48 bases are in frame from base 1. V loses 0 bases, J loses 9 bases, and the germline ends lie 18 bases apart. The germline V gene (reference sequence) sets CDR1 to LNHNV and CDR2 to YYDKDF. Library preparation was by RT-PCR. Sequenced on an Illumina HiSeq 2500. The raw public data were reprocessed by TCRdb itself: fastp quality trimming at Q25, MiXCR clonotype calling, in-frame beta chains only. Each entry is one CDR3 protein sequence, shown with its most common DNA and genes. Within this sample are 550,000 to 600,000 distinct CDR3 sequences, with 12% of them counted one time only. The ten largest clones take up 10% of the sample. There are a few counts of this clonotype. Its antigen remains undetermined. Per-base qualities were not stored, and no clone one base away is much larger. Points the paper makes about the study in general: According to the authors, only a limited number of new T cells may be recruited by each seasonal influenza vaccination.

The input for sequencing was PBMCs from blood, taken on the day of vaccination. The origin of this receptor is a man aged 45-65 years who received an inactivated influenza vaccine. Donor details come from another sample of the same person, matched by shared clones. Rearrangement joined TRBV15 to TRBJ2-1, with an unclear D gene assignment. The CDR3 has the sequence CATSRDERPVYVEQFF. The nucleotides are TGTGCCACCAGCAGAGATGAGAGACCAGTATATGTTGAGCAGTTCTTC.